The 3 T cell receptor beta chains below come from one sample, sequenced in a study of OX40 agonist ivuxolimab in advanced cancers. TCRdb keeps only in-frame clones here, not all; method: immunoSEQ multiplex PCR. Of over 45,000 clones in the sample, around 88% are singletons; the top ten hold 1.2% to 1.5%. The source was CD4+ or CD8+ T cells sorted from blood, collected in a trial of the OX40 agonist ivuxolimab. Source of these receptors: an adult with an advanced solid tumor such as melanoma, head and neck, liver or kidney cancer.

This chain uses TRBV9 with TRBJ2-1, with TRBD2 matching over 16 bases. This CDR3 contains 17 residues. Trimming at V came to 4 bases and at J to 4 bases, leaving 5 bases not matched to a gene. CDR1 SGDLS and CDR2 YYNGEE come from the germline V gene. CDR3 nucleotide sequence: TGTGCCAGCAGCCCGGGACTAGCGGGGGGGCCGTACAATGAGCAGTTCTTC. This gives the protein CASSPGLAGGPYNEQFF. The variable domain in full, with the rest retrieved from reference TRBV9 and TRBJ2-1, is DSGVTQTPKHLITATGQRVTLRCSPRSGDLSVYWYQQSLDQGLQFLIQYYNGEERAKGNILERFSAQQFPDLHSELNLSSLELGDSALYFCASSPGLAGGPYNEQFFGPGTRLTVL.

The CDR3 nucleotides are TGCGCCAGCAGCTTGGGTGGGGGGAACTACGAGCAGTACTTC. Residues: CASSLGGGNYEQYF. This chain connects TRBV5-1 to TRBJ2-7; D perhaps matches TRBD2 (6 bases). Between the trimmed V and J ends, which lost 0 bases and 3 bases, there was a span of 10 bases. This CDR3 has 14 residues. From germline, CDR1 is SGHRS and CDR2 YFSETQ.

This chain's CDR3 is CASSPTGVGEQYF. The CDR3 DNA follows: TGTGCCAGCAGTCCGACAGGGGTGGGAGAGCAGTACTTC. The chain employs TRBV27 and TRBJ2-7, with 8 bases matching TRBD1. The CDR3 has 13 residues. The trim removed 5 bases at V and 7 bases at J, leaving 7 bases unmatched. Germline V CDR1 and CDR2: MNHEY, SMNVEV (reference sequence).